This TCR beta chain was sequenced for a study of blood T cell repertoires in COVID-19. Across the study: The United States, Italy and Spain were the sources of the acute and convalescent COVID-19 samples. Sources were T cells, B-cell-depleted T cells, or PBMCs; the material itself was cDNA or gDNA.

In the original processing: Estimated nucleated cell counts came from reference gene primer amplification. Produced via immunoSEQ multiplex PCR; TCRdb's table is partial and in-frame only. V and J calls and clone size come straight from that table; D and trimming were deduced from the DNA. The top ten clones hold roughly 8.2% of a sample with around 88,000 clones, 80% of them seen once. This clone has a handful of counts. V shed 6 bases and J shed 4 bases, with 7 bases lying between them. This CDR3 has 10 residues. Germline CDR1 reads DFQATT; CDR2 reads SNEGSKA (reference sequence). The sequenced sample consisted of peripheral blood. The source of this sequence is a man aged 50-59 years who had recovered from COVID-19. The chain uses TRBV20-1 and TRBJ2-7; no definite D call. The CDR3 region has the DNA TGCAGTGCCCAGAGGTACGAGCAGTACTTC. It yields the protein CSAQRYEQYF.